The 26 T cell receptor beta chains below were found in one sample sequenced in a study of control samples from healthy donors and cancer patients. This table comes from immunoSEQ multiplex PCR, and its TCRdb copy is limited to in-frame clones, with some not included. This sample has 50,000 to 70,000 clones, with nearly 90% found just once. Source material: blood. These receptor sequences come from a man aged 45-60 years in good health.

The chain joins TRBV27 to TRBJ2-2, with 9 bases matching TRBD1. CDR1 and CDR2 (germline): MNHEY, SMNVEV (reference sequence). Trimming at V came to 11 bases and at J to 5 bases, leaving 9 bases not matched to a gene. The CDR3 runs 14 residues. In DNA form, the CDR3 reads TGTGCCGCCGGGTCGGGACAGGGAACCGGGGAGCTGTTTTTT. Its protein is CAAGSGQGTGELFF.

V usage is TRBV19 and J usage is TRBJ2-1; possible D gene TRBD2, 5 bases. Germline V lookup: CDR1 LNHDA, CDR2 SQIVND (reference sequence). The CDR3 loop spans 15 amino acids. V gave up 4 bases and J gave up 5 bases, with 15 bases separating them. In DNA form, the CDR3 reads TGTGCCAGTAGTAGGGCCGGGATTACGAACAATGAGCAGTTCTTC. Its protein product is CASSRAGITNNEQFF.

The CDR3, as DNA: TGCGCCAGCAAATCTTTAACGGGAGGGCCCCCAGATACGCAGTATTTT. It specifies CASKSLTGGPPDTQYF. The V call is TRBV5-1, the J call TRBJ2-3; 8 nucleotides line up with TRBD2. The junction had 13 bases not matched to a gene; V was cut back by 6 bases and J by 4 bases. This CDR3 spans 16 amino acids. Germline CDR1 reads SGHRS; CDR2 reads YFSETQ.

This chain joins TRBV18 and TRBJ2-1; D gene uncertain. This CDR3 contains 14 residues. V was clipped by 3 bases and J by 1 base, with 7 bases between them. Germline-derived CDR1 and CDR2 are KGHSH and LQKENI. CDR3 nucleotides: TGTGCCAGCTCACCCTTGGATTCCTACAATGAGCAGTTCTTC. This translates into CASSPLDSYNEQFF. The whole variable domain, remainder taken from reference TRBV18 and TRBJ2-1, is NAGVMQNPRHLVRRRGQEARLRCSPMKGHSHVYWYRQLPEEGLKFMVYLQKENIIDESGMPKERFSAEFPKEGPSILRIQQVVRGDSAAYFCASSPLDSYNEQFFGPGTRLTVL.

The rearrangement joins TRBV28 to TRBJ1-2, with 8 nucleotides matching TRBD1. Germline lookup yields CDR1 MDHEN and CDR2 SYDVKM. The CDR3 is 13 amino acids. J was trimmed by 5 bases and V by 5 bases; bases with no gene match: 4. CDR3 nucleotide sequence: TGTGCCAGCAGTACTCGGACAGGGTATGGCTACACCTTC. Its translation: CASSTRTGYGYTF.

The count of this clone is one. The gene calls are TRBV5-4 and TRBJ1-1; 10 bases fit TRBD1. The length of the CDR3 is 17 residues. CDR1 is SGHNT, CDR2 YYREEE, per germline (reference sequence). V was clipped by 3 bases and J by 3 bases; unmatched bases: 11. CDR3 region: CASSSGTGVAPDTEAFF. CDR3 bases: TGTGCCAGCAGCTCCGGGACAGGGGTCGCCCCTGACACTGAAGCTTTCTTT. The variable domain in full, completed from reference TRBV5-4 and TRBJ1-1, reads ETGVTQSPTHLIKTRGQQVTLRCSSQSGHNTVSWYQQALGQGPQFIFQYYREEENGRGNFPPRFSGLQFPNYSSELNVNALELDDSALYLCASSSGTGVAPDTEAFFGQGTRLTVV.

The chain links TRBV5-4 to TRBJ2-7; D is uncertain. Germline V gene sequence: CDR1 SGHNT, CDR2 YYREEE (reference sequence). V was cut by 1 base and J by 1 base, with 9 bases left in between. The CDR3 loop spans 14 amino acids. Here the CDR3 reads CASSLKDGSYEQYF. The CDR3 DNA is TGTGCCAGCAGCTTGAAGGACGGGTCCTACGAGCAGTACTTC.

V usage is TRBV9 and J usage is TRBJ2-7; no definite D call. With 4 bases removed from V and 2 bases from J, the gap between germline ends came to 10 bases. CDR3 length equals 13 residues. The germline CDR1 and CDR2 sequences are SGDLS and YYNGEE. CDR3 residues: CASSSGRAYEQYF. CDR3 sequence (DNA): TGTGCCAGCAGCTCCGGACGGGCCTACGAGCAGTACTTC.

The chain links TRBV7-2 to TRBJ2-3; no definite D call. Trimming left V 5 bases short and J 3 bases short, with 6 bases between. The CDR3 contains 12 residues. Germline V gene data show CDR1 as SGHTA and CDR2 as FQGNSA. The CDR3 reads CASSPQTDTQYF. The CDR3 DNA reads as TGTGCCAGCAGCCCACAGACAGATACGCAGTATTTT.

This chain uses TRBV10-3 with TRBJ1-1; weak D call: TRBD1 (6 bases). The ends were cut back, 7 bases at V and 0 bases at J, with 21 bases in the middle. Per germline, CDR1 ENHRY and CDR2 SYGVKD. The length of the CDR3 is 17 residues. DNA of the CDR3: TGTGCCATCACCAAGACAGGCGGGGGGAGACTGAACACTGAAGCTTTCTTT. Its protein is CAITKTGGGRLNTEAFF.

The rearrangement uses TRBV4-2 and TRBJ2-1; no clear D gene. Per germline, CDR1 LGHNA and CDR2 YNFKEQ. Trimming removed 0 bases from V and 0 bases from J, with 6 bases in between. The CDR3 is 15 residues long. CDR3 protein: CASSQDFSSYNEQFF. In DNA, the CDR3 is TGTGCCAGCAGCCAAGACTTCTCCTCCTACAATGAGCAGTTCTTC.

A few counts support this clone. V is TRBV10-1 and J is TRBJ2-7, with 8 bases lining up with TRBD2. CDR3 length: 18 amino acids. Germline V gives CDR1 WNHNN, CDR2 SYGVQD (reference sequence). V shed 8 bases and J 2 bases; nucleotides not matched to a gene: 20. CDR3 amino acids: CASAVEVPARAGAYEQYF. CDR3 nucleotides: TGCGCCAGCGCCGTGGAGGTCCCGGCCAGAGCGGGAGCCTACGAGCAGTACTTC.

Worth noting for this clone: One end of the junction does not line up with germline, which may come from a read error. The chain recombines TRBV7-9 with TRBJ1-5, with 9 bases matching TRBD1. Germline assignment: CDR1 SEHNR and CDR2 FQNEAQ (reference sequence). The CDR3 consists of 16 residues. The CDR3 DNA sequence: TGTGCCAGCAGCTTAGGGTTAGGGACAGGGAATCAACCCCAGCATTTT. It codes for CASSLGLGTGNQPQHF. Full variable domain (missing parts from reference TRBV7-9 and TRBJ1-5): DTGVSQNPRHKITKRGQNVTFRCDPISEHNRLYWYRQTLGQGPEFLTYFQNEAQLEKSRLLSDRFSAERPKGSFSTLEIQRTEQGDSAMYLCASSLGLGTGNQPQHFGDGTRLSIL.

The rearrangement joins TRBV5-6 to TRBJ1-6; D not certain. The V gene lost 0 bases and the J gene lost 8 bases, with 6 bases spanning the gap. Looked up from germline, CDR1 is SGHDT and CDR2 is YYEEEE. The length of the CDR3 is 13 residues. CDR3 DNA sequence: TGTGCCAGCAGCTTGGGTGCGGATTCACCCCTCCACTTT. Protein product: CASSLGADSPLHF.

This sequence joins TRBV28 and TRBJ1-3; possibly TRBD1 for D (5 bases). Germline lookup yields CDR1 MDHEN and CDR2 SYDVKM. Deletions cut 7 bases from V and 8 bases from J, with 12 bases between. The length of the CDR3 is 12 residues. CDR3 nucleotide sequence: TGTGCCAGCACCTTATTGGGGGACACCATATATTTT. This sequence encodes CASTLLGDTIYF. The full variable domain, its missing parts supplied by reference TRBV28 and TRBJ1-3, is DVKVTQSSRYLVKRTGEKVFLECVQDMDHENMFWYRQDPGLGLRLIYFSYDVKMKEKGDIPEGYSVSREKKERFSLILESASTNQTSMYLCASTLLGDTIYFGEGSWLTVV.

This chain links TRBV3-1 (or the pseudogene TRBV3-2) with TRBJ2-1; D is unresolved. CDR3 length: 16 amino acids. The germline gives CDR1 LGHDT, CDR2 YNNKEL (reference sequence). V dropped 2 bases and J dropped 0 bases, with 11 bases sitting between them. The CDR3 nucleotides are TGTGCCAGCAGCCAACCCTCTACTTTCTCCTACAATGAGCAGTTCTTC. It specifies CASSQPSTFSYNEQFF.

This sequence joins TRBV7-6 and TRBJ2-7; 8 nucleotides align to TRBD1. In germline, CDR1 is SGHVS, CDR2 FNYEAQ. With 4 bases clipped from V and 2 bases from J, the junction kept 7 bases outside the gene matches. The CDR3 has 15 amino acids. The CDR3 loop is CASSYGDRGPYEQYF. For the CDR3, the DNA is TGTGCCAGCAGCTACGGAGACAGGGGACCCTACGAGCAGTACTTC.

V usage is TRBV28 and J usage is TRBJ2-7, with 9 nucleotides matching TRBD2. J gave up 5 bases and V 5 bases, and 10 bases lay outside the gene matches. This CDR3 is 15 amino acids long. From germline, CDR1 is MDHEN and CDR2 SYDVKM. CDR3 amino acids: CASSLLGTSRDEQYF. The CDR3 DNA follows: TGTGCCAGCAGTCTTTTGGGGACTAGCAGGGACGAGCAGTACTTC.

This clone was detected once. CDR3 in amino acids: CASNGRQLLYSNQPQHF. CDR3 nucleotides: TGTGCCAGTAACGGTCGACAGCTTTTGTATAGCAATCAGCCCCAGCATTTT. The chain links TRBV19 to TRBJ1-5; D possibly corresponds to TRBD1 (5 bases). CDR3 length: 17 residues. V lost 7 bases to trimming and J lost 0 bases, with 19 bases between them. CDR1 and CDR2 (germline): LNHDA, SQIVND (reference sequence).

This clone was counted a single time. The CDR3 here is CASGLPEKTSGRGNEQFF. The DNA for the CDR3 is TGTGCTAGTGGTTTGCCCGAAAAGACTAGCGGGAGAGGCAATGAGCAGTTCTTC. V gene TRBV12-5 combines with J gene TRBJ2-1, with 12 bases lining up with TRBD2. The trim removed 2 bases at V and 6 bases at J, leaving 11 bases unmatched. This CDR3 comprises 18 residues. The germline CDR1 and CDR2 sequences are LGHNT and FRNRAP.

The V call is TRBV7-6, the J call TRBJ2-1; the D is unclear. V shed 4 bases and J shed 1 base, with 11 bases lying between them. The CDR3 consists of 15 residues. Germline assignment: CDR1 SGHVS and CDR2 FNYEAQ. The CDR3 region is CASSSTGGSYNEQFF. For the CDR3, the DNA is TGTGCCAGCAGCTCTACTGGCGGATCCTACAATGAGCAGTTCTTC.

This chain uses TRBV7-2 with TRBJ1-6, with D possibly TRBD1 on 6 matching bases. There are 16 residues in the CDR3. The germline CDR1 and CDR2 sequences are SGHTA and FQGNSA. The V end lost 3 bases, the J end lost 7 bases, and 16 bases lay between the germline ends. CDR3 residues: CASSFPFRGGNSPLHF. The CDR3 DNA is TGTGCCAGCAGCTTTCCTTTCAGGGGTGGAAATTCACCCCTCCACTTT.

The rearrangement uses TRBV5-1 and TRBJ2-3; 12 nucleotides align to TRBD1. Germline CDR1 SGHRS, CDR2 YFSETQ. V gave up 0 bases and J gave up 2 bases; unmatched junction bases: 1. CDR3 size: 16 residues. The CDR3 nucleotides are TGCGCCAGCAGCTTGGGGGGACAGGGGGCCACAGATACGCAGTATTTT. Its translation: CASSLGGQGATDTQYF.

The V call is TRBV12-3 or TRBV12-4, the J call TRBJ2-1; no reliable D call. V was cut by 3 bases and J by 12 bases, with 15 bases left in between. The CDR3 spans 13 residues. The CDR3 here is CASSLSSMVAQFF. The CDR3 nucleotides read TGTGCCAGCAGTTTGTCTAGTATGGTAGCGCAGTTCTTC.

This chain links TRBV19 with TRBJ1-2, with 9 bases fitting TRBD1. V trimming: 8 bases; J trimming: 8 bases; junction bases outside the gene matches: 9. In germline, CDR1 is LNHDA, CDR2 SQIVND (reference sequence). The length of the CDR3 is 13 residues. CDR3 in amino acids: CASGLGTGNGYTF. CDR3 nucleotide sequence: TGTGCCAGTGGGTTAGGGACAGGGAACGGCTACACCTTC. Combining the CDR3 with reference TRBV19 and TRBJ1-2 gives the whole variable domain DGGITQSPKYLFRKEGQNVTLSCEQNLNHDAMYWYRQDPGQGLRLIYYSQIVNDFQKGDIAEGYSVSREKKESFPLTVTSAQKNPTAFYLCASGLGTGNGYTFGSGTRLTVV.

The CDR3 protein is CASSLLGRINEQFF. CDR3 nucleotide sequence: TGTGCCAGCAGTTTGCTGGGACGGATCAATGAGCAGTTCTTC. This sequence joins TRBV28 and TRBJ2-1; D could derive from TRBD1 or TRBD2 (5 bases each). CDR3 length equals 14 residues. Trimming removed 3 bases at V and 6 bases at J, with 12 bases between. Germline V lookup: CDR1 MDHEN, CDR2 SYDVKM.